This T cell receptor beta chain appears in the sequencing data of a study of T-cell memory formation after mild COVID-19. At the level of the study: Largely donor-specific sequence clusters came from two donors. General observations from the study: Among clones peaking at day 37 in the second wave, SARS-CoV-2 specificity remained unconfirmed. Clones that got smaller from day 15 to 85 had even CD4/CD8, while clones growing later tipped toward CD4+. CD4+ clones that contracted lay mainly in CM and EM; CD8+ ones lay in EMRA.

TCRdb processed the 5' RACE reads anew with MiXCR; each CDR3 protein has one entry. The sample carries 310,000 or so distinct CDR3 sequences, around a sixth recorded once. The V gene's germline CDR1 is LGHNA and CDR2 YNFKEQ. CDR3 length: 13 amino acids. V was shortened by 5 bases and J by 2 bases, with 10 bases between the two germline ends. At least ten counts were recorded for this clonotype. Its antigen remains unidentified. What was sequenced was PBMCs or a T cell subset sorted from them (not recorded which). J is TRBJ2-7 and V is TRBV4-2; a possible D gene is TRBD1 (8 bases). The sequence was obtained from a man younger than 30 who had mild COVID-19 (a few samples of this study predate the infection). Cell type and time point are not known. CDR3 sequence (DNA): TGTGCCAGCAGCACAGGGGGGGCCTACGAGCAGTACTTC. This gives the protein CASSTGGAYEQYF.